Sequencing of this TCR beta chain was carried out in a study of T cell responses to AZD1222 COVID-19 vaccine. With respect to this clone: Antigen specificity is unknown.

The germline V gene encodes CDR1 SGHNT and CDR2 YYREEE (reference sequence). There are 15 residues in the CDR3. With 0 bases removed from V and 4 bases from J, the gap between germline ends came to 8 bases. Study-wide results and limits: Mapped onto spike, vaccine-associated CD4 TCRs spanned it and were dominant at 160-218 and 743-854. Unmutated variant regions are reportedly the target of nearly half of TCRs that are spike-specific. Donor demographics were predominantly white British with a female majority; clonal diversity may be underestimated.

Using immunoSEQ multiplex PCR, the repertoire was profiled, and TCRdb retains in-frame clones only, with some absent. This table holds approximately 130,000 clones, over 90% found once. The chain combines TRBV5-4 with TRBJ1-6; no firm D call. The TCR was taken from an adult in good health. The sample was peripheral blood, taken on day 0 of AZD1222 vaccination. The CDR3 protein is CASSLAGWYNSPLHF. The CDR3 region has the DNA TGTGCCAGCAGCTTGGCGGGGTGGTATAATTCACCCCTCCACTTT.